A single TCR beta chain is shown here with its context. The data stem from a study of T cell changes during pregnancy in multiple sclerosis. Sequencing used immunoSEQ multiplex PCR; TCRdb keeps in-frame clones, though not all of them. The table lists over 30,000 clones, roughly 85% of them singletons. The CDR3 totals 14 residues. Trimming pared 3 bases from V and 8 bases from J, leaving 14 bases between. Germline CDR1 is LNHDA and CDR2 is SQIVND (reference sequence). This specimen was CD4+ T cells from peripheral blood mononuclear cells, taken before pregnancy. V gene TRBV19 combines with J gene TRBJ2-1; D is possibly TRBD1 (6 bases). The TCR originated in a female donor with multiple sclerosis, enrolled in a pregnancy study. This chain's CDR3 is CASSIQGKRDEQFF. The CDR3 DNA follows: TGTGCCAGTAGTATTCAGGGGAAGAGGGATGAGCAGTTCTTC. Together with reference TRBV19 and TRBJ2-1, the CDR3 gives the full variable domain: DGGITQSPKYLFRKEGQNVTLSCEQNLNHDAMYWYRQDPGQGLRLIYYSQIVNDFQKGDIAEGYSVSREKKESFPLTVTSAQKNPTAFYLCASSIQGKRDEQFFGPGTRLTVL.